Shown below are 11 T cell receptor beta chains from a single sample sequenced in a study of blood T cell repertoires in COVID-19. Some clones are missing from TCRdb's copy, which holds only in-frame ones; the method was immunoSEQ multiplex PCR. Of 200,000 to 300,000 clones detected, just under 85% appear once; the ten largest clones hold about 4%. The sequenced sample consisted of peripheral blood. These receptor sequences come from a man aged 45-60 years with acute or convalescent COVID-19.

The chain links TRBV7-9 to TRBJ1-5; weak D call: TRBD1 (6 bases). Germline lookup yields CDR1 SEHNR and CDR2 FQNEAQ (reference sequence). V lost 8 bases and J lost 0, with 20 bases in between. The CDR3 consists of 17 residues. CDR3 nucleotides: TGTGCCAGCCAAAAGGAAGGACAGTCCTATAGCAATCAGCCCCAGCATTTT. Translating gives CASQKEGQSYSNQPQHF.

This sequence joins TRBV6-5 and TRBJ1-3; tentatively, D is TRBD1 (5 bases). In germline, CDR1 is MNHEY, CDR2 SVGAGI. The CDR3 is 12 residues long. V was trimmed by 8 bases and J by 4 bases, leaving 9 bases between them. CDR3 amino acids: CASVTDGNTIYF. In DNA form, the CDR3 reads TGTGCCAGCGTGACAGACGGAAACACCATATATTTT.

V usage is TRBV25-1 and J usage is TRBJ1-6; 8 bases are shared with TRBD1. The CDR3 spans 13 residues. Per germline, CDR1 MGHDK and CDR2 SYGVNS. The junction had 5 bases not matched to a gene; V was cut back by 7 bases and J by 9 bases. The CDR3 reads CASTGQGGSPLHF. The CDR3 bases are TGTGCCAGCACTGGACAGGGTGGTTCACCCCTCCACTTT.

J is TRBJ2-3 and V is TRBV7-3; 8 positions agree with TRBD2. This CDR3 comprises 16 residues. J gave up 2 bases and V 1 base, and 5 bases lay outside the gene matches. Germline CDR1 is SGHTA and CDR2 is FQGTGA. Written as DNA, the CDR3 is TGTGCCAGCAGCTTAAAAGGGCGGGGGGCCACAGATACGCAGTATTTT. This sequence encodes CASSLKGRGATDTQYF.

The chain employs TRBV3-1 (or the pseudogene TRBV3-2) and TRBJ2-1, with 14 bases lining up with TRBD2. V was clipped by 1 base and J by 9 bases; unmatched bases: 5. CDR1 and CDR2 (germline): LGHDT, YNNKEL (reference sequence). The CDR3 sequence is 16 residues long. The CDR3 nucleotides read TGTGCCAGCAGCCAAGCCGGGACTAGCGGGAGAGGTGAGCAGTTCTTC. Translating gives CASSQAGTSGRGEQFF.

The chain links TRBV4-1 to TRBJ1-5; D is possibly TRBD1 (5 bases). Germline V lookup: CDR1 MGHRA, CDR2 YSYEKL. The CDR3 totals 16 residues. Trimming pared 3 bases from V and 2 bases from J, leaving 14 bases between. The CDR3 DNA reads TGCGCCAGCAGCCAGTGGGGCGGGGTGCGCAATCAGCCCCAGCATTTT. Translating gives CASSQWGGVRNQPQHF.

The V and J genes are TRBV7-3 and TRBJ1-1, with 7 nucleotides matching TRBD1. V lost 5 bases and J lost 3; bases outside the gene matches: 3. Germline V gene data show CDR1 as SGHTA and CDR2 as FQGTGA. The CDR3 runs to 13 residues. As DNA, the CDR3 is TGTGCCAGCAGCCGAGACAGGGACACTGAAGCTTTCTTT. Protein sequence: CASSRDRDTEAFF.

This clone turned up a few times. V is TRBV9 and J is TRBJ2-1; a possible D gene is TRBD2 (6 bases). V lost 3 bases and J lost 6, with 7 bases in between. This CDR3 region has 12 residues. Germline assignment: CDR1 SGDLS and CDR2 YYNGEE. The CDR3 DNA reads TGTGCCAGCAGCGCTAGCGCCAATGAGCAGTTCTTC. This translates into CASSASANEQFF.

V gene TRBV28 combines with J gene TRBJ1-2; D is undetermined. The germline CDR1 and CDR2 sequences are MDHEN and SYDVKM. V lost 1 base to trimming and J lost 8 bases, with 11 bases between them. This CDR3 spans 13 amino acids. The CDR3: CASSLYQLTGYTF. The CDR3 DNA reads as TGTGCCAGCAGTTTATATCAACTAACAGGCTACACCTTC.

This chain uses TRBV19 with TRBJ1-1; 8 bases map to TRBD1. CDR3 length equals 15 residues. V was clipped by 4 bases and J by 1 base; unmatched bases: 5. Germline loops: CDR1 LNHDA, CDR2 SQIVND (reference sequence). The CDR3 DNA sequence: TGTGCCAGTAGTAGAAACAGGGGGGGGAACACTGAAGCTTTCTTT. Its translation is CASSRNRGGNTEAFF.

The chain recombines TRBV5-5 with TRBJ1-1, with 7 positions matching TRBD1. Losses at the gene ends were 4 bases for V and 1 base for J; bases not matched to a gene: 7. This CDR3 has 15 residues. CDR1 is SGHKS, CDR2 YYEKEE, per germline (reference sequence). The chain's CDR3 is CASSTLEGANTEAFF. The CDR3 nucleotides are TGTGCCAGCAGCACGTTGGAGGGGGCGAACACTGAAGCTTTCTTT.